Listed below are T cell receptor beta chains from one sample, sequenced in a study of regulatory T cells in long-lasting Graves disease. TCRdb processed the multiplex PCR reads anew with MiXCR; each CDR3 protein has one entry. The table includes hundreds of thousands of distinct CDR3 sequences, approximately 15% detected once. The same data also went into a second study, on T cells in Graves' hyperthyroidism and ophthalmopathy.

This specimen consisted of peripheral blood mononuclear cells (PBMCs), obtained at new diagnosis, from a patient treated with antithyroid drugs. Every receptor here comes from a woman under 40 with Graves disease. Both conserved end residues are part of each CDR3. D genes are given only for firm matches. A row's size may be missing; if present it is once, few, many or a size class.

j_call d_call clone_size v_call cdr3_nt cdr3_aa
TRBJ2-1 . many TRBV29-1 TGCAGCGTTTTGCCTAGCTCCTACAATGAGCAGTTCTTC CSVLPSSYNEQFF
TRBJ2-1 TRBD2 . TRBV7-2 TGTGCCAGCAGCTTAGTAGCGGGAAACAATGAGCAGTTCTTC CASSLVAGNNEQFF
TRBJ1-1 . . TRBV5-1 TGCGCCAGCAGCTTGTTTCCAGGTCCGAACACTGAAGCTTTCTTT CASSLFPGPNTEAFF
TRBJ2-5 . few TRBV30 TGTGCCTGGAGTCTCCCAGGGAAGAGGGAAGAGACCCAGTACTTC CAWSLPGKREETQYF
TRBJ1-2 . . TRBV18 TGTGCCAGCTCACAAGACAGGCTTGCTGGCTACACCTTC CASSQDRLAGYTF
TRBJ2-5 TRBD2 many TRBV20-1 TGCAGTGTAGTAGCGGGAATAGGAGAGACCCAGTACTTC CSVVAGIGETQYF
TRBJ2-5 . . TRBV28 TGTGCCATCAGTGAACGGATGCAAGAGACCCAGTACTTC CAISERMQETQYF
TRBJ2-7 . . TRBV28 TGTGCCAGCAGTTTTTATGGGAGAATCAACGAGCAGTACTTC CASSFYGRINEQYF
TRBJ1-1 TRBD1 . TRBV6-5 TGTGCCAGCAGTTACCATCCGGGACAGGGTAGGGCTTTCTTT CASSYHPGQGRAFF
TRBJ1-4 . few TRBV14 TGTGCCAGCAGCCCTCTGGGGCCCGAAAAACTGTTTTTT CASSPLGPEKLFF
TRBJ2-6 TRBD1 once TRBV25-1 TGTGCCAGCAGTGAAAATACCGGACAGGGGTATGGGGCCAACGTCCTGACTTTC CASSENTGQGYGANVLTF
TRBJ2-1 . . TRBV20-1 TGCAGTGCTAGTTGGCAGGGAATCTACAATGAGCAGTTCTTC CSASWQGIYNEQFF
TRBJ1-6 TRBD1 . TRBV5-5 TGTGCCAGCAGCCCGAGACAGGGGGGTGAAATTAATTCACCCCTCCACTTT CASSPRQGGEINSPLHF
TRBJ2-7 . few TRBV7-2 TGTGCCAGCAGCTTAGGAGGAGGGGTGGCCTACGAGCAGTACTTC CASSLGGGVAYEQYF
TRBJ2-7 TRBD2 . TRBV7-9 TGTGCCAGCAGCCCCCAAAGCCTAGCGGGAGCCCCCTACGAGCAGTACTTC CASSPQSLAGAPYEQYF
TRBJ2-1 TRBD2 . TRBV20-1 TGCAGTGCTACCCCTTCGGGCGGGAGAGGACAGTTCTTC CSATPSGGRGQFF
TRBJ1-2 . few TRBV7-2 TGTGCCAGCAGCTTACAGGGGCCGGGGGATGGCTACACCTTC CASSLQGPGDGYTF
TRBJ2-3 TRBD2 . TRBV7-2 TGTGCCAGCAGCTCCGTAGCGGGAAGCACAGATACGCAGTATTTT CASSSVAGSTDTQYF
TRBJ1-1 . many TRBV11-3 TGTGCCAGCAGCTTCACGAACACTGAAGCTTTCTTT CASSFTNTEAFF
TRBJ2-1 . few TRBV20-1 TGCAGTGCTAGACCTGGCTCTGGCTCCTACAATGAGCAGTTCTTC CSARPGSGSYNEQFF
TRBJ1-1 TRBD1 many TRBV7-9 TGTGCCGACCGGGGTCCGGGGGGACAGGACACTGAAGCTTTCTTT CADRGPGGQDTEAFF
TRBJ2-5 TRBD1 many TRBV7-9 TGTGCCAGCAGCTTCGGGACAGGACAACAAGAGACCCAGTACTTC CASSFGTGQQETQYF
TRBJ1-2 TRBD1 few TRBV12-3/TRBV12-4 TGTGCCAGCCGCATTGGGGGGACAGGGGCTTACTATGGCTGCACCTTC CASRIGGTGAYYGCTF
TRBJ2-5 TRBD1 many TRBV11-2 TGTGCCAGCAGTTCACAGGGGGCAAAGACCCAGTACTTC CASSSQGAKTQYF
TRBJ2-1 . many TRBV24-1 TGTGCCACCAGTGATGCCCGATATGAGCAGTTCTTC CATSDARYEQFF
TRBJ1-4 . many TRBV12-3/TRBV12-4 TGTGCCTGCGCCCAGGCCTATCGTGAAAAACTGTTTTTT CACAQAYREKLFF
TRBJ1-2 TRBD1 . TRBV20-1 TGCAGTGCTAGTGGGACAGGAATTAACTATGGCTACACCTTC CSASGTGINYGYTF
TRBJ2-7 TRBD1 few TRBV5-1 TGCGCCAGCAGGCTCGGGACAGGGGGCATCGAGCAGTACTTC CASRLGTGGIEQYF
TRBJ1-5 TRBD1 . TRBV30 TGTGCCTGGAGTCCGACCGGGACAGGGGTCAGGGCCCAGCATTTT CAWSPTGTGVRAQHF
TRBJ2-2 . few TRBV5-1 TGCGCCAGCAGCCGTGGGACCTATGGGGGCCGGGAGCTGTTTTTT CASSRGTYGGRELFF
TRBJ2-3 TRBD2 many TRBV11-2 TGTGCCAGCAACAAAGGGACTAGCGGGAGTAGGCGGGATACGCAGTATTTT CASNKGTSGSRRDTQYF
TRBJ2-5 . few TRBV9 TGTGCCAGCAGCGTAGCGGCAGGACTACAAGAGACCCAGTACTTC CASSVAAGLQETQYF